This entry describes one T cell receptor (beta chain). Original handling: Quantification of nucleated cells was approximated via reference gene primer amplification. Assay: immunoSEQ multiplex PCR; the TCRdb copy retains only in-frame clones and omits some. V and J calls and clone size are copied from that table; D and trimming were computed from the DNA. The table has a few hundred thousand clones, approximately 90% seen once. Germline CDR1 SGHNT, CDR2 YYREEE (reference sequence). CDR3 size: 17 residues. The V segment lost 5 bases and the J segment 4 bases; nucleotides outside the gene matches: 16. In Seattle, patients joined the study during active infection and were tracked longitudinally. The data are from a study of blood T cell repertoires in COVID-19. On the study more broadly: COVID-19 samples, acute and convalescent, were from the United States, Italy and Spain. T cells, B-cell-depleted T cells, or PBMCs supplied cDNA or gDNA.

The V and J genes are TRBV5-4 and TRBJ1-2, with 8 bases lining up with TRBD1. The clonotype comes from a woman aged 45-60 years with COVID-19, enrolled during active disease. Specimen: peripheral blood. Written as DNA, the CDR3 is TGTGCCAGCAGTAACCGGCAGGGGGCTTTTAAGGGCTATGGCTACACCTTC. It specifies CASSNRQGAFKGYGYTF.